The 9 T cell receptor beta chains reported below all come from one sample, sequenced in a study of blood T cells in healthy people across ages. Sample-barcoded 5' priming and a J-beta primer mix drove a second PCR of about 7 to 11 cycles. TCRdb reprocessed the 5' RACE reads via MiXCR and lists one record per CDR3 protein. The data contain hundreds of thousands of distinct CDR3 sequences, approximately 49% of them singletons. Sequencing was done on a sample of blood. The receptors were sampled from a man aged 25 to 45 in good health.

This clonotype appeared a few times. This chain connects TRBV20-1 to TRBJ1-2; D is undetermined. The CDR3 loop spans 15 amino acids. The germline V gene encodes CDR1 DFQATT and CDR2 SNEGSKA (reference sequence). V lost 2 bases and J 2 bases, leaving 15 bases between the germline ends. CDR3 DNA sequence: TGCAGTGCTAGATCCGTACGGACCGTAAACTATGGCTACACCTTC. The encoded protein is CSARSVRTVNYGYTF.

The chain couples TRBV28 to TRBJ2-1; D perhaps matches TRBD2 (6 bases). CDR3 length: 16 amino acids. The V gene's germline CDR1 is MDHEN and CDR2 SYDVKM. The V end was cut by 5 bases, the J end by 3 bases, with 17 bases between. CDR3 coding DNA: TGTGCCAGCAGTACCACCGGGACTGCTTTCTACAATGAGCAGTTCTTC. Translated: CASSTTGTAFYNEQFF.

The V call is TRBV10-3, the J call TRBJ2-2; D is possibly TRBD1 or TRBD2 (6 bases each). There are 14 residues in the CDR3. The germline V gene encodes CDR1 ENHRY and CDR2 SYGVKD. V was shortened by 4 bases and J by 4 bases, with 10 bases between the two germline ends. The CDR3 bases are TGTGCCATCAGTGGGGGGGCCTCCACCGGGGAGCTGTTTTTT. Its translation: CAISGGASTGELFF.

The chain couples TRBV18 to TRBJ2-7, with 10 bases aligning to TRBD1. Germline CDR1 and CDR2: KGHSH and LQKENI. The CDR3 has 14 residues. Trimming took 1 base from V and 4 from J; bases not matched to a gene: 1. The CDR3 protein is CASSPQDRGYEQYF. DNA of the CDR3: TGTGCCAGCTCACCACAGGACAGGGGGTACGAGCAGTACTTC.

V is TRBV4-3 and J is TRBJ2-2; D is perhaps TRBD1 or TRBD2 (10 bases each). V was shortened by 0 bases and J by 3 bases, with 20 bases between the two germline ends. The CDR3 runs 19 residues. Germline CDR1 LGHNA, CDR2 YSLEER. The CDR3 DNA reads as TGCGCCAGCAGCCAAGAGCCCACTAGCGGGACAGGGGACACCGGGGAGCTGTTTTTT. This codes for CASSQEPTSGTGDTGELFF.

The chain combines TRBV3-1 with TRBJ2-4; 10 bases align to TRBD2. In germline, CDR1 is LGHDT, CDR2 YNNKEL (reference sequence). V lost 1 base to trimming and J lost 15 bases; unmatched junction nucleotides: 9. This CDR3 contains 14 residues. CDR3 sequence: CASSQGTSGEHSYF. The CDR3 DNA sequence: TGTGCCAGCAGCCAAGGGACTAGCGGCGAACACTCGTACTTC.

The chain is built from TRBV7-2 and TRBJ2-7; D remains ambiguous. This CDR3 is built from 15 residues. Germline values: CDR1 SGHTA, CDR2 FQGNSA. V dropped 4 bases and J dropped 2 bases, with 15 bases sitting between them. The CDR3 sequence is CASSSEFPMPYEQYF. The CDR3 DNA is TGTGCCAGCAGCTCGGAGTTCCCCATGCCCTACGAGCAGTACTTC.

This clonotype has only a few counts. The chain's CDR3 is CASSLQENGYTF. CDR3 in DNA: TGTGCCAGCAGTTTACAAGAGAATGGCTACACCTTC. The chain recombines TRBV12-3 or TRBV12-4 with TRBJ1-2; no reliable D call. V was clipped by 2 bases and J by 6 bases, with 7 bases between them. There are 12 residues in the CDR3.

This clonotype was seen only a few times. The chain recombines TRBV7-2 with TRBJ1-6, with unresolved D. With 4 bases removed from V and 9 bases from J, the gap between germline ends came to 19 bases. The V gene's germline CDR1 is SGHTA and CDR2 FQGNSA. The CDR3 consists of 16 residues. For the CDR3, the DNA is TGTGCCAGCAGCTGGTCGACCGGGATGAGTGGTTCACCCCTCCACTTT. Protein sequence: CASSWSTGMSGSPLHF. The full variable domain, with the rest looked up from reference TRBV7-2 and TRBJ1-6, is GAGVSQSPSNKVTEKGKDVELRCDPISGHTALYWYRQSLGQGLEFLIYFQGNSAPDKSGLPSDRFSAERTGGSVSTLTIQRTQQEDSAVYLCASSWSTGMSGSPLHFGNGTRLTVT.